The source of this T cell receptor (beta chain) is a study of blood T cells in healthy people across ages. Study-level results: With age, beta diversity per million T cells declined roughly linearly, significantly by over 35.

Using a J-beta primer mix together with a sample-barcoded 5' primer, a second PCR was run for about 6 to 12 cycles. TCRdb re-called the 5' RACE reads with MiXCR, one entry per CDR3 protein. This sample has about 1.8 million distinct CDR3 sequences, with just under 50% found just once. Researchers isolated at least 6 million PBMCs per sample. Note on this clonotype: Its matching antigen is unknown.

V was pared by 3 bases and J by 9 bases, with 15 bases between. The CDR3 has 14 residues. Germline loops: CDR1 MNHNS, CDR2 SASEGT. The receptor's source is a woman between 35 and 50 years old in good health. The material sequenced was blood. The genes are TRBV6-1 and TRBJ2-4, with a tentative D call TRBD2 (6 bases). The CDR3 loop reads CASSEHLAGSIQYF. CDR3 DNA sequence: TGTGCCAGCAGTGAGCACCTTGCGGGAAGCATTCAGTACTTC.